These 3 T cell receptor beta chains were all obtained from the same sample, sequenced in a study of T cell responses to AZD1222 COVID-19 vaccine. Profiled with immunoSEQ multiplex PCR; TCRdb holds only in-frame clones, not every one. Found here are over 150,000 clones, about 88% of them singletons; the top ten hold 3.1%. Sample: peripheral blood, taken on day 0 of AZD1222 vaccination. The source is an adult in good health.

The chain has TRBV6-1 and TRBJ1-2; D is ambiguous. The CDR3 runs to 12 residues. V dropped 3 bases and J dropped 8 bases, with 10 bases sitting between them. Germline-derived CDR1 and CDR2 are MNHNS and SASEGT. The chain's CDR3 is CASSEAGGGYTF. The DNA of the CDR3 is TGTGCCAGCAGTGAGGCAGGTGGGGGCTACACCTTC.

The V and J genes are TRBV20-1 and TRBJ1-6; D gene uncertain. Per germline, CDR1 DFQATT and CDR2 SNEGSKA (reference sequence). This CDR3 has 12 residues. Between the trimmed V and J ends, which lost 3 bases and 8 bases, there was a span of 8 bases. The CDR3 region has the DNA TGCAGTGCTAGTATGCGGGATTCACCCCTCCACTTT. Translated: CSASMRDSPLHF.

This chain links TRBV18 with TRBJ2-4; D not resolved. Trimming shortened V by 0 bases and J by 2 bases, and 8 bases separated the two germline ends. The CDR3 is made up of 15 amino acids. Germline CDR1 KGHSH, CDR2 LQKENI. In DNA, the CDR3 is TGTGCCAGCTCACCACCGGTGGGGTCCAAAAACATTCAGTACTTC. It translates to CASSPPVGSKNIQYF.